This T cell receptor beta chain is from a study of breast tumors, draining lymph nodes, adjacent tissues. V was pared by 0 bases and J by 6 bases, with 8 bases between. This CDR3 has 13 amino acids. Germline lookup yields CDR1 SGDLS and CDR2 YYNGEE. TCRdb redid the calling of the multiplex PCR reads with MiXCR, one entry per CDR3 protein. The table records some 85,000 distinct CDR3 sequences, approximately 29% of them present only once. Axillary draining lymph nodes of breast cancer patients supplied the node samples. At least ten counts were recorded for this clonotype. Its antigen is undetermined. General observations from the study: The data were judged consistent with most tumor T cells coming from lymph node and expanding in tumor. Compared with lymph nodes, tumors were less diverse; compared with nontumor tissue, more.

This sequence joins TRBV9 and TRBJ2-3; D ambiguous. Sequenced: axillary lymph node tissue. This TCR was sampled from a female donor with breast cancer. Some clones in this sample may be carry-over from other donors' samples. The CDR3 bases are TGTGCCAGCAGCGTAGAGCCCCCCGATACGCAGTATTTT. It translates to CASSVEPPDTQYF.